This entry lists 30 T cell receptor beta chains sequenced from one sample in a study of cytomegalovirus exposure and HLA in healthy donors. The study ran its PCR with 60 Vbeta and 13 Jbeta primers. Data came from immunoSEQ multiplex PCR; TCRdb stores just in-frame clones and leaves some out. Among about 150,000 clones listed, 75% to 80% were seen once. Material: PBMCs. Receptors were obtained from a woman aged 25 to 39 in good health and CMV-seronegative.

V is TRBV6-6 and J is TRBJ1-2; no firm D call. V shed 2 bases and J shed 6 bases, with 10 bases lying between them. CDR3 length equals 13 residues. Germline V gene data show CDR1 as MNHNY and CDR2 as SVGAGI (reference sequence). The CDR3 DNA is TGTGCCAGCAGTTACGGCTCCGTGGATGGCTACACCTTC. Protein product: CASSYGSVDGYTF.

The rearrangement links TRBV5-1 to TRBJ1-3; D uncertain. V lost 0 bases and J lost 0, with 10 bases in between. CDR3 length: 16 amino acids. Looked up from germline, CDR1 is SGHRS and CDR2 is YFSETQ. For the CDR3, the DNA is TGCGCCAGCAGCTTGGCGGAGACTGCCTCTGGAAACACCATATATTTT. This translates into CASSLAETASGNTIYF.

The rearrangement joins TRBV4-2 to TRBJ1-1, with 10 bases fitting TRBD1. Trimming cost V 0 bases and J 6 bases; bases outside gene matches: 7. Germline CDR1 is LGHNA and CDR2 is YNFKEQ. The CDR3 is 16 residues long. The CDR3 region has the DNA TGTGCCAGCAGCCAAGATCTGACAGGGGGCGCCGCTGAAGCTTTCTTT. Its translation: CASSQDLTGGAAEAFF.

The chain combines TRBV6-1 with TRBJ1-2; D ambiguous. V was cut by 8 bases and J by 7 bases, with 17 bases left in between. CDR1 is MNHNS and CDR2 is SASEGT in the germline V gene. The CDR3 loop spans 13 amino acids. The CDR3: CASRYTGNGGYTF. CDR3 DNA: TGTGCCAGCCGGTATACGGGGAATGGTGGCTACACCTTC.

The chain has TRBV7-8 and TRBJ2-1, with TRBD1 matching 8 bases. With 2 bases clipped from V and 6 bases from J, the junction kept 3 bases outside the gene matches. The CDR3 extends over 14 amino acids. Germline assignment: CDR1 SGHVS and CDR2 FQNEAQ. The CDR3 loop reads CASSLFDRGNEQFF. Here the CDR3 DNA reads TGTGCCAGCAGCTTATTCGACAGGGGCAATGAGCAGTTCTTC.

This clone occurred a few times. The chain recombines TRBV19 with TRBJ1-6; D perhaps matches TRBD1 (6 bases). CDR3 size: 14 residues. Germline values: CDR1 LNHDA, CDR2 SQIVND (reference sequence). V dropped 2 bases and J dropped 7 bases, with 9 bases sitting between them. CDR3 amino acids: CASSIQGINSPLHF. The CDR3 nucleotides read TGTGCCAGTAGTATACAGGGGATAAATTCACCCCTCCACTTT. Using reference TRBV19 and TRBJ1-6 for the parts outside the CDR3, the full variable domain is DGGITQSPKYLFRKEGQNVTLSCEQNLNHDAMYWYRQDPGQGLRLIYYSQIVNDFQKGDIAEGYSVSREKKESFPLTVTSAQKNPTAFYLCASSIQGINSPLHFGNGTRLTVT.

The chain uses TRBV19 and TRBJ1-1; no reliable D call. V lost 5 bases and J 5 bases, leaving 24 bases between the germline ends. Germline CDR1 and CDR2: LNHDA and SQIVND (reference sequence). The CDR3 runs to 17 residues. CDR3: CASSPLRWVGSRTEAFF. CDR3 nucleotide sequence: TGTGCCAGTAGTCCGTTGAGGTGGGTTGGCAGTCGGACTGAAGCTTTCTTT. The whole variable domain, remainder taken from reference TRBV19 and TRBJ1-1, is DGGITQSPKYLFRKEGQNVTLSCEQNLNHDAMYWYRQDPGQGLRLIYYSQIVNDFQKGDIAEGYSVSREKKESFPLTVTSAQKNPTAFYLCASSPLRWVGSRTEAFFGQGTRLTVV.

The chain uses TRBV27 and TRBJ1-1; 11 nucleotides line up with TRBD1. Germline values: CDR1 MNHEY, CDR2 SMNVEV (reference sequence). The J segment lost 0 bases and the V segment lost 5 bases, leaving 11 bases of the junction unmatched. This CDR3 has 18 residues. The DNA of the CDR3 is TGTGCCAGCAGTCAAAAGGACAGGGGGCGCTTCCTGAACACTGAAGCTTTCTTT. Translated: CASSQKDRGRFLNTEAFF.

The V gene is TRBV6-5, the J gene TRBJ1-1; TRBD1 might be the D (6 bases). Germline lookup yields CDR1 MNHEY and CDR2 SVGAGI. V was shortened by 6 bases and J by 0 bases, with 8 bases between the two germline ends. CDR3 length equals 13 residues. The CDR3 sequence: CASRNRVNTEAFF. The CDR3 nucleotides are TGTGCCAGCAGAAACAGGGTGAACACTGAAGCTTTCTTT.

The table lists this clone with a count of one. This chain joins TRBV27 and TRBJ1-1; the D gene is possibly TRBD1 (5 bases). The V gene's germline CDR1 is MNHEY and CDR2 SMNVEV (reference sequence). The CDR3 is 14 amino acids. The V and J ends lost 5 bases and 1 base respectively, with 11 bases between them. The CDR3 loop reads CASSPSGGNTEAFF. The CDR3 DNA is TGTGCCAGCAGTCCCAGCGGGGGGAACACTGAAGCTTTCTTT.

CDR3 nucleotide sequence: TGTGCCAGCAGTTATAATACAGCCAAAGAGACCCAGTACTTC. It yields the protein CASSYNTAKETQYF. The genes are TRBV6-5 and TRBJ2-5; the D is unclear. Germline CDR1 and CDR2: MNHEY and SVGAGI. The CDR3 spans 14 residues. The V end was cut by 3 bases, the J end by 3 bases, with 11 bases between.

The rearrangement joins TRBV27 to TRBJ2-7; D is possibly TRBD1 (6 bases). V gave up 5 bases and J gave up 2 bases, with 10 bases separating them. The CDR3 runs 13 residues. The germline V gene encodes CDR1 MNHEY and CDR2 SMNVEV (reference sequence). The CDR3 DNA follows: TGTGCCAGCAGTGAGGACAGAACCTACGAGCAGTACTTC. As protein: CASSEDRTYEQYF.

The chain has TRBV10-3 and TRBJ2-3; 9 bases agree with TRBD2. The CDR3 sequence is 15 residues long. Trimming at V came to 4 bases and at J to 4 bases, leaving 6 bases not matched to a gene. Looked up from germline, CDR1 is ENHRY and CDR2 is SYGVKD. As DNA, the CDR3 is TGTGCCATCAGTGTGGCTAGCGGGGTTCCAGATACGCAGTATTTT. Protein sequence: CAISVASGVPDTQYF.

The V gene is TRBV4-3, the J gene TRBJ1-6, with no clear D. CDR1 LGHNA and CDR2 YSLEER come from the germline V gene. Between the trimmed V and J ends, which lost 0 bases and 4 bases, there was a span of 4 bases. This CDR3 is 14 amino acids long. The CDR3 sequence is CASSQESYNSPLHF. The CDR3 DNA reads TGCGCCAGCAGCCAAGAGAGTTATAATTCACCCCTCCACTTT.

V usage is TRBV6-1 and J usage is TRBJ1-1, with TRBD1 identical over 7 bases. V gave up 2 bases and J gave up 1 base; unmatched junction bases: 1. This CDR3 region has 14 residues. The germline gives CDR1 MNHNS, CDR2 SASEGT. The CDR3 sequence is CASSEKGANTEAFF. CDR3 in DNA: TGTGCCAGCAGTGAAAAGGGGGCGAACACTGAAGCTTTCTTT.

In nucleotides, the CDR3 is TGTGCCAGCAGTTACTTCGGTGAGCAGTTCTTC. Translation: CASSYFGEQFF. This chain uses TRBV6-6 with TRBJ2-1, with D hard to call. The CDR3 runs 11 residues. Germline-derived CDR1 and CDR2 are MNHNY and SVGAGI (reference sequence). Trimming left V 1 base short and J 9 bases short, with 4 bases between.

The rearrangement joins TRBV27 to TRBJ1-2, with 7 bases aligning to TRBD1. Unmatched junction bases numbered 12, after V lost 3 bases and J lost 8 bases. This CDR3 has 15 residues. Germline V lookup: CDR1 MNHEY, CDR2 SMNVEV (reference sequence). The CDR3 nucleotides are TGTGCCAGCAGTTTTTCCGGCAGGGGGAACGCAGGCTACACCTTC. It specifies CASSFSGRGNAGYTF.

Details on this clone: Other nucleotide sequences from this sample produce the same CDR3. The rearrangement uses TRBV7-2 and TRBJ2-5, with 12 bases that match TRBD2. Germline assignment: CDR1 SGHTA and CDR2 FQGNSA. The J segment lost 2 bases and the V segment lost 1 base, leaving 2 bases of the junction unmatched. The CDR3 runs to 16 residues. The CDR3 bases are TGTGCCAGCAGCTTAGGCCTAGCGGGGGGGCAAGAGACCCAGTACTTC. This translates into CASSLGLAGGQETQYF.

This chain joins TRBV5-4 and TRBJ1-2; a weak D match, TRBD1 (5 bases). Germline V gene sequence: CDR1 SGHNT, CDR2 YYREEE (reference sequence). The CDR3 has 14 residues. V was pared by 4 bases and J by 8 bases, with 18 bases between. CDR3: CASSLDTGFYGYTF. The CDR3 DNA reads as TGTGCCAGCAGCCTGGATACAGGTTTTTACGGCTACACCTTC.

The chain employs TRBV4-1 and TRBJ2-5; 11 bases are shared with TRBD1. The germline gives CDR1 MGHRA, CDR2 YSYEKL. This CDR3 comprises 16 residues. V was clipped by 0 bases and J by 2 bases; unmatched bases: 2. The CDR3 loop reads CASSQDGTGGQETQYF. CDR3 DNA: TGCGCCAGCAGCCAAGACGGGACAGGGGGGCAAGAGACCCAGTACTTC.

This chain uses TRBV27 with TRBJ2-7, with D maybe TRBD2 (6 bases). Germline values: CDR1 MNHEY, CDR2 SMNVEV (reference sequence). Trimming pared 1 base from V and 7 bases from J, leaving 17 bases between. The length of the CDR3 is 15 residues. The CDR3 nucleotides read TGTGCCAGCAGTTTATTGGGACTGGACCACCTGGAGCAGTACTTC. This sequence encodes CASSLLGLDHLEQYF.

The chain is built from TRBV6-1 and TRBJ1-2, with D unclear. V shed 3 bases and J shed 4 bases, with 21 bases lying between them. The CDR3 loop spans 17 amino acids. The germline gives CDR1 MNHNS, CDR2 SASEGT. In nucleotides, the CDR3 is TGTGCCAGCAGTGAGGAAGCCGCAACGTCGCGGATCTATGGCTACACCTTC. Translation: CASSEEAATSRIYGYTF.

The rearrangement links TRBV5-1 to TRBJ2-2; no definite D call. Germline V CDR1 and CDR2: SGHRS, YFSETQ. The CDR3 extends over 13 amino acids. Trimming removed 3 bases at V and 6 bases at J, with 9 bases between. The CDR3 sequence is CASSSLRAGELFF. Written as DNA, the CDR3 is TGCGCCAGCAGCTCACTCCGGGCCGGGGAGCTGTTTTTT. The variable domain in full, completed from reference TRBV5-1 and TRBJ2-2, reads KAGVTQTPRYLIKTRGQQVTLSCSPISGHRSVSWYQQTPGQGLQFLFEYFSETQRNKGNFPGRFSGRQFSNSRSEMNVSTLELGDSALYLCASSSLRAGELFFGEGSRLTVL.

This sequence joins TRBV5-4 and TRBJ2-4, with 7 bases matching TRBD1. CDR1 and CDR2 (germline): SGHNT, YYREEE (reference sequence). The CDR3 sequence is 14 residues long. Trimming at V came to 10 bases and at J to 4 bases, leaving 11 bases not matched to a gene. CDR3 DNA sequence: TGTGCCGCCTCCAACCCGGGACAGAAAAACATTCAGTACTTC. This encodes CAASNPGQKNIQYF.

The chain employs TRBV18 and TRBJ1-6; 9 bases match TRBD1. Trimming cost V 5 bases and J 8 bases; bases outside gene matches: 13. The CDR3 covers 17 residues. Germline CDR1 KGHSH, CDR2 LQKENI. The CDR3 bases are TGTGCCAGCTCAGCCCAGACAGGGGGTTCGACGGATTCACCCCTCCACTTT. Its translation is CASSAQTGGSTDSPLHF.

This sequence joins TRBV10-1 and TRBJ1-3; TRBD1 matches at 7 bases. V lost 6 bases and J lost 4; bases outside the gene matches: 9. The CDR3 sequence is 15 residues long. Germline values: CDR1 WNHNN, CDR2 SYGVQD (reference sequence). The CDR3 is CASRAGTDQGNTIYF. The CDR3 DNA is TGCGCCAGCAGGGCCGGGACAGACCAAGGAAACACCATATATTTT.

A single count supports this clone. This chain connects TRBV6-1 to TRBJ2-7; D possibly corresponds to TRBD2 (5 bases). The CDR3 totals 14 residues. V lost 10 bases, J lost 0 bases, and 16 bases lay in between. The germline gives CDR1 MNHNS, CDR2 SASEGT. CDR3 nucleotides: TGTGCCACCACCCTCAGCGGATTCTCCTACGAGCAGTACTTC. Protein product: CATTLSGFSYEQYF.

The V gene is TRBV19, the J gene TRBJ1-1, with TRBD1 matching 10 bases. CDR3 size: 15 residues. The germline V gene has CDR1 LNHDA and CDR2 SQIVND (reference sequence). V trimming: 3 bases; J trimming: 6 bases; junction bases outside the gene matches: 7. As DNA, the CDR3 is TGTGCCAGTAGTATGGGGGACAGGGGAATCGCTGAAGCTTTCTTT. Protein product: CASSMGDRGIAEAFF.

Written as DNA, the CDR3 is TGTGCCAGCAGCTTAGGCGGGGACCCTGGAAACACCATATATTTT. It yields the protein CASSLGGDPGNTIYF. V and J are TRBV7-6 and TRBJ1-3; TRBD1 might be the D (5 bases). This CDR3 is 15 amino acids long. The germline V gene has CDR1 SGHVS and CDR2 FNYEAQ. The V and J ends lost 1 base and 2 bases respectively, with 9 bases between them.

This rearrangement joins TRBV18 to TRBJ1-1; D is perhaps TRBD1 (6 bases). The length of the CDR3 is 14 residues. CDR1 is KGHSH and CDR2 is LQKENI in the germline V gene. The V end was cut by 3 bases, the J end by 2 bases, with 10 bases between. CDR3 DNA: TGTGCCAGCTCACCCAGGGGCATAAACACTGAAGCTTTCTTT. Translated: CASSPRGINTEAFF.